This record looks at one T cell receptor (beta chain) sequence and its context. PCR involved 60 Vbeta and 13 Jbeta primers. TCRdb's copy holds only in-frame clones and misses some; the assay was immunoSEQ multiplex PCR. Of 130,000 or so clones in the sample, around 85% are singletons; the top ten hold about 7%. V was pared by 5 bases and J by 8 bases, with 14 bases between. There are 13 residues in the CDR3. In germline, CDR1 is SGHDN, CDR2 FVKESK. These data come from a study of cytomegalovirus exposure and HLA in healthy donors. V gene TRBV14 combines with J gene TRBJ2-3, with TRBD2 as a possible D gene (5 bases). The clonotype comes from a woman in her 30s in good health and CMV-seropositive. Sequenced sample: PBMCs. In nucleotides, the CDR3 is TGTGCCAGCAGCTCGGACTTTGATGGTACGCAGTATTTT. This translates into CASSSDFDGTQYF. Using reference TRBV14 and TRBJ2-3 for the parts outside the CDR3, the full variable domain is EAGVTQFPSHSVIEKGQTVTLRCDPISGHDNLYWYRRVMGKEIKFLLHFVKESKQDESGMPNNRFLAERTGGTYSTLKVQPAELEDSGVYFCASSSDFDGTQYFGPGTRLTVL.